This is a list of T cell receptor beta chains from one sample in a study of T cells in Graves' hyperthyroidism and ophthalmopathy. TCRdb fed the multiplex PCR reads into MiXCR, producing one record per CDR3 protein. The sample carries around 690,000 distinct CDR3 sequences, around 20% recorded once. Input material: blood. These receptors came from a young man with Graves' ophthalmopathy. Each CDR3 is given with its conserved first and last residue. The order of the fields is J gene, V gene, CDR3 protein.

TRBJ1-5 | TRBV6-2/TRBV6-3 | CASSYSSIQPQHF
TRBJ2-1 | TRBV19 | CASTQGGANEQFF
TRBJ1-5 | TRBV6-1 | CASSPRGYSNQPQHF
TRBJ1-2 | TRBV28 | CASSLVGLAYGYTF
TRBJ1-2 | TRBV27 | CASSLQGERGYTF
TRBJ2-7 | TRBV19 | CASSTGTTGSYEQYF
TRBJ2-3 | TRBV5-1 | CASSPGDGSVIDTQYF
TRBJ1-2 | TRBV20-1 | CSARKQSAGDGYTF
TRBJ2-3 | TRBV3-1 | CASSQGLRLAGDTQYF
TRBJ2-5 | TRBV7-8 | CASSLGTALETQYF
TRBJ2-1 | TRBV5-1 | CASSPLAGTGYNEQFF
TRBJ2-1 | TRBV2 | CASSEGFGQSNEQFF
TRBJ1-1 | TRBV20-1 | CSPVNIEAFF
TRBJ2-7 | TRBV20-1 | CSARDVRGTSPYEQYF
TRBJ1-1 | TRBV20-1 | CSARETGARNTEAFF
TRBJ2-7 | TRBV28 | CASFKGLSYEQYF
TRBJ1-1 | TRBV7-2 | CASSEGGASNTEAFF